This TCR beta chain was captured by sequencing in a study of PD-L1 blockade in urothelial cancer. Study overall: Researchers looked at the blood 3 weeks (second dose) and 6 weeks after treatment began.

V lost 4 bases to trimming and J lost 11 bases; unmatched junction nucleotides: 10. Germline CDR1 reads MNHEY; CDR2 reads SMNVEV (reference sequence). The CDR3 is 13 residues long. Using immunoSEQ multiplex PCR, the repertoire was profiled, and TCRdb retains in-frame clones only, with some absent. The table lists some 66,000 clones, around 87% of them singletons, with about 15% in the top ten. Noted time point: pretreatment peripheral blood. This sample comprised PBMCs, obtained around atezolizumab (anti-PD-L1) treatment. The receptor comes from a man in his 60s with urothelial cancer. The rearrangement links TRBV27 to TRBJ1-1; 7 bases are a match to TRBD1. The CDR3 spells CASSSTGVGGAFF. The CDR3 nucleotides are TGTGCCAGCAGTTCAACAGGGGTGGGGGGTGCTTTCTTT.